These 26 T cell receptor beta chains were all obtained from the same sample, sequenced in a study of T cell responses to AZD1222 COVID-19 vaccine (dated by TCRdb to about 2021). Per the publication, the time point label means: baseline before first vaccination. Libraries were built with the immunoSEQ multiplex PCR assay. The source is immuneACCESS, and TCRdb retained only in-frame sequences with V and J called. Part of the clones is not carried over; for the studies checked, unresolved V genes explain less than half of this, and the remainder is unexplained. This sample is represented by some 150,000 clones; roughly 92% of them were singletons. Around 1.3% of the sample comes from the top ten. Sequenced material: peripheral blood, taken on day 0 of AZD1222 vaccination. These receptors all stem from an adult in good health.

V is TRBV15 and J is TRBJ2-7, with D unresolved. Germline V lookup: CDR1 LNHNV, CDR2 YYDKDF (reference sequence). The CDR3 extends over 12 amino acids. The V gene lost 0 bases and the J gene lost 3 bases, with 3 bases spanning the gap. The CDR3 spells CATSRDYYEQYV. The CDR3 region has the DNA TGTGCCACCAGCAGAGATTACTACGAGCAGTACGTC.

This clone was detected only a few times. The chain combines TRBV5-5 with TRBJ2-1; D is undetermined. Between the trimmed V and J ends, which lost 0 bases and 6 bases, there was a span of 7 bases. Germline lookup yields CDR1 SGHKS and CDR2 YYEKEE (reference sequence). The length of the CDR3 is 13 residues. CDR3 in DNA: TGTGCCAGCAGCTTGGGCGGCGTCAATGAGCAGTTCTTC. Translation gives CASSLGGVNEQFF.

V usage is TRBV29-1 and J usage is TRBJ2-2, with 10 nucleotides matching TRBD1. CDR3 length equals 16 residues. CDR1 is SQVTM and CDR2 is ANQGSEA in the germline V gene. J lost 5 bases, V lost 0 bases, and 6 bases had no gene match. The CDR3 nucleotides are TGCAGCGTTGAAGACTCCCGGACAGGGGGTACCGGGGAGCTGTTTTTT. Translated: CSVEDSRTGGTGELFF.

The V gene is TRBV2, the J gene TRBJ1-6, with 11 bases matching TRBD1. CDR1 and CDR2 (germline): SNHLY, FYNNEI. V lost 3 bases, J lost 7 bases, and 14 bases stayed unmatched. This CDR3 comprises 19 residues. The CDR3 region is CASSEGQGVRWSWNSPLHF. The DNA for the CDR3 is TGTGCCAGCAGTGAGGGACAGGGGGTTAGGTGGTCGTGGAATTCACCCCTCCACTTT.

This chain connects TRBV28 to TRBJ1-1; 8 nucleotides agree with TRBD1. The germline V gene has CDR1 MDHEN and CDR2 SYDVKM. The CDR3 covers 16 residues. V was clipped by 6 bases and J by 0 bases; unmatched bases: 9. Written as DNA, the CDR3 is TGTGCCAGCAGCCTTTACAGGGGGTCCCTGAACACTGAAGCTTTCTTT. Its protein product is CASSLYRGSLNTEAFF.

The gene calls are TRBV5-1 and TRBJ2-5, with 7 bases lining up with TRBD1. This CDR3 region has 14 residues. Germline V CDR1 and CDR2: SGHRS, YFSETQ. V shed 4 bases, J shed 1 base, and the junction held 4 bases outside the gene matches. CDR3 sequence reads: CASSPGQPQETQYF. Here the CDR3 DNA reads TGCGCCAGCAGCCCGGGACAGCCCCAAGAGACCCAGTACTTC. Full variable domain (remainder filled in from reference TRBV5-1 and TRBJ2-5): KAGVTQTPRYLIKTRGQQVTLSCSPISGHRSVSWYQQTPGQGLQFLFEYFSETQRNKGNFPGRFSGRQFSNSRSEMNVSTLELGDSALYLCASSPGQPQETQYFGPGTRLLVL.

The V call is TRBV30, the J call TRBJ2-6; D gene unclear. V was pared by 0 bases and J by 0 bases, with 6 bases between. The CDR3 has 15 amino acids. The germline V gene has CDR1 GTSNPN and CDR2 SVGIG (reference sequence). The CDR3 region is CAWSVTSSGANVLTF. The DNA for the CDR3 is TGTGCCTGGAGTGTAACCAGCTCTGGGGCCAACGTCCTGACTTTC.

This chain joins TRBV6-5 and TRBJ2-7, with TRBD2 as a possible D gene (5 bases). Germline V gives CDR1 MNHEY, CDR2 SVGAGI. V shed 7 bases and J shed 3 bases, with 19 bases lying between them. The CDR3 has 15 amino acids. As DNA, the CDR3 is TGTGCCAGCACTAAAACGTGGACTCCAAACTACGAGCAGTACGTC. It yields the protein CASTKTWTPNYEQYV.

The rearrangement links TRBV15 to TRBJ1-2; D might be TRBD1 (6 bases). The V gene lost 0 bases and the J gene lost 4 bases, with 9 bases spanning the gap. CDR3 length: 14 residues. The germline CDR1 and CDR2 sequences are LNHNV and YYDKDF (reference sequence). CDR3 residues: CATSRDGGLYGYTF. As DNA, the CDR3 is TGTGCCACCAGCAGAGACGGGGGGCTCTATGGCTACACCTTC. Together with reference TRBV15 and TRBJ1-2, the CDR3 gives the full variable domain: DAMVIQNPRYQVTQFGKPVTLSCSQTLNHNVMYWYQQKSSQAPKLLFHYYDKDFNNEADTPDNFQSRRPNTSFCFLDIRSPGLGDTAMYLCATSRDGGLYGYTFGSGTRLTVV.

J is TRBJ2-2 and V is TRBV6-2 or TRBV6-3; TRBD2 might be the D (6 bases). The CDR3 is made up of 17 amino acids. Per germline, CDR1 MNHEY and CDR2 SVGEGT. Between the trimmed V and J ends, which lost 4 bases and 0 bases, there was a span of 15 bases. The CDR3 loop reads CASSFRRDWTNTGELFF. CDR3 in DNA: TGTGCCAGCAGTTTCCGCCGGGACTGGACGAACACCGGGGAGCTGTTTTTT.

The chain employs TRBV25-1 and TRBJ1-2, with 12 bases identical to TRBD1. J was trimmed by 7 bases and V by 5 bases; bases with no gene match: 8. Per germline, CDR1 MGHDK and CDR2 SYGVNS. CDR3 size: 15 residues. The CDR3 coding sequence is TGTGCCAGCAGTAAATCCGGGACAGGGGGCGTTGGCTACACCTTC. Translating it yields CASSKSGTGGVGYTF.

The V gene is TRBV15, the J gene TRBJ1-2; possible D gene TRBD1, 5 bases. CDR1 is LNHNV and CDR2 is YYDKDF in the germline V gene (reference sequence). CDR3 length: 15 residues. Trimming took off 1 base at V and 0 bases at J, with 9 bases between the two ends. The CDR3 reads CATSRGTSANYGYTF. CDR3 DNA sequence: TGTGCCACCAGCAGAGGGACATCGGCTAACTATGGCTACACCTTC. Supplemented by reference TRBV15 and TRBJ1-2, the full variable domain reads DAMVIQNPRYQVTQFGKPVTLSCSQTLNHNVMYWYQQKSSQAPKLLFHYYDKDFNNEADTPDNFQSRRPNTSFCFLDIRSPGLGDTAMYLCATSRGTSANYGYTFGSGTRLTVV.

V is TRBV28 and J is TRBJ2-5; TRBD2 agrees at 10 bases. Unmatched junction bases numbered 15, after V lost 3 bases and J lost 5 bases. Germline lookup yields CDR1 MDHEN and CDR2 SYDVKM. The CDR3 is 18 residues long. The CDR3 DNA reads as TGTGCCAGCAGTTTCATGGGTAGCGGGGGGCGGGGTTTGGAGACCCAGTACTTC. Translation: CASSFMGSGGRGLETQYF.

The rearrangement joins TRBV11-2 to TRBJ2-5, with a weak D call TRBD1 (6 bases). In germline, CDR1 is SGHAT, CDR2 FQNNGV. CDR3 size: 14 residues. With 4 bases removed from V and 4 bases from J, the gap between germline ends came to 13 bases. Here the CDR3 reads CASSYTGLGETQYF. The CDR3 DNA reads TGTGCCAGCAGCTACACAGGGTTAGGAGAGACCCAGTACTTC.

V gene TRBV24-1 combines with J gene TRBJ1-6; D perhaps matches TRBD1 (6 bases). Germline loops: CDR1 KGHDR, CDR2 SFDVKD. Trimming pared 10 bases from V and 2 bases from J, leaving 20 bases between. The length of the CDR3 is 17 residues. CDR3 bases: TGTGCCACTTCAGGGATTACAGGGTTTGCCTATAATTCACCCCTCCACTTT. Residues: CATSGITGFAYNSPLHF.

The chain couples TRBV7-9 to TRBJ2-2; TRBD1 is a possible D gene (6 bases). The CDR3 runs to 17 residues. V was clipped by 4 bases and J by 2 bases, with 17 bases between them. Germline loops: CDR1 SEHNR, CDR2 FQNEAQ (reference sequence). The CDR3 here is CASSYPTGTPNTGELFF. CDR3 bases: TGTGCCAGCAGCTACCCTACCGGGACACCTAACACCGGGGAGCTGTTTTTT.

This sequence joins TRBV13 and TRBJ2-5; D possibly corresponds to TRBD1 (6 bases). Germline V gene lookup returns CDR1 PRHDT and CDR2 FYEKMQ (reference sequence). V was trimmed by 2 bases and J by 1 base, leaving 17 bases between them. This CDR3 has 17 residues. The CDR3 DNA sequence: TGTGCCAGCAGCTTAATGGTGGGTGAGGGGGTCCAAGAGACCCAGTACTTC. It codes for CASSLMVGEGVQETQYF.

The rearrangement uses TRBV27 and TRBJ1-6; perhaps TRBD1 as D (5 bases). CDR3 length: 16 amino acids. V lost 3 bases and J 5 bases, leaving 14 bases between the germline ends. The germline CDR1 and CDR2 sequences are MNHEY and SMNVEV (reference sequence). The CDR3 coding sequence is TGTGCCAGCAGTTTTCTCGGGGGGGGAAATAATTCACCCCTCCACTTT. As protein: CASSFLGGGNNSPLHF.

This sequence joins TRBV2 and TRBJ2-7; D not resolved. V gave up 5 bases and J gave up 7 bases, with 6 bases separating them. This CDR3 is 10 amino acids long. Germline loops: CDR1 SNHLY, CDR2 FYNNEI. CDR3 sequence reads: CASSTREQYV. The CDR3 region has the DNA TGTGCCAGCAGTACGAGGGAGCAGTACGTC.

The CDR3 DNA sequence: TGTGCCAGCAGTGACATAAAAACCCAATTCGCTTACGAGCAGTACGTC. Protein sequence: CASSDIKTQFAYEQYV. The chain carries TRBV2 and TRBJ2-7; unclear D gene. Germline assignment: CDR1 SNHLY and CDR2 FYNNEI. Trimming took off 3 bases at V and 4 bases at J, with 19 bases between the two ends. This CDR3 has 16 amino acids.

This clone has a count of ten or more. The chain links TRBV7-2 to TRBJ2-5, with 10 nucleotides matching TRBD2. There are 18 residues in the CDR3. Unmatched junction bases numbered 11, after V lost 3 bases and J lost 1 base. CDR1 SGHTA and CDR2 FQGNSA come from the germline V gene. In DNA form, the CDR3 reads TGTGCCAGCAGCTTGTGGCTAGCGGGAGATTGGTTCCAAGAGACCCAGTACTTC. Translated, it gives CASSLWLAGDWFQETQYF.

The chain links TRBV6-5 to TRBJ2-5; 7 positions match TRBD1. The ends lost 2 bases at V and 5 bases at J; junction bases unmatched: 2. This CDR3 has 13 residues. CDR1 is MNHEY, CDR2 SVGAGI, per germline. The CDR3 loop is CASSYGRGETQYF. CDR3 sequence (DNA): TGTGCCAGCAGTTACGGCAGGGGGGAGACCCAGTACTTC.

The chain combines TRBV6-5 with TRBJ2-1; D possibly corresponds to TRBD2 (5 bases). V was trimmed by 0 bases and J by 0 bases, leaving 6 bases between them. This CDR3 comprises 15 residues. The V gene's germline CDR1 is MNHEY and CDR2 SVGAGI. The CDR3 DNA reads TGTGCCAGCAGTTACTCTGGGAGCTCCTACAATGAGCAGTTCTTC. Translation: CASSYSGSSYNEQFF.

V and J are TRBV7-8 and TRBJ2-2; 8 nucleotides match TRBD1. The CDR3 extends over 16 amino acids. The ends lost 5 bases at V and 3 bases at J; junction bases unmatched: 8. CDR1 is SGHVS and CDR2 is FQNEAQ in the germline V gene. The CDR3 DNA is TGTGCCAGCAGCCAGTCAGGGGGCCGCGACACCGGGGAGCTGTTTTTT. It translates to CASSQSGGRDTGELFF.

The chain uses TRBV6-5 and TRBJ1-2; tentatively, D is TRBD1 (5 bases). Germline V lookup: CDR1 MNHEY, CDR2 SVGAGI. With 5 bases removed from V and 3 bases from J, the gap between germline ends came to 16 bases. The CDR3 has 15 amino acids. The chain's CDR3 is CASSPGEGRDYGYTF. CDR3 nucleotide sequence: TGTGCCAGCAGTCCGGGGGAGGGTAGGGACTATGGCTACACCTTC.

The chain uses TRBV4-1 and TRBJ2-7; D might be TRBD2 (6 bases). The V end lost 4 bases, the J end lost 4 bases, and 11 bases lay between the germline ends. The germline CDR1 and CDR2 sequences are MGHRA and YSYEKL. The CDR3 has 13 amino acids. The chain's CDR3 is CASSLAVGYEQYV. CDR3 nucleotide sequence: TGCGCCAGCAGCCTAGCGGTCGGGTACGAGCAGTACGTC.